These 13 T cell receptor beta chains share one sample of origin, sequenced in a study of Ad26.COV2.S vaccination and SARS-CoV-2 variants. The table came from immunoSEQ multiplex PCR; TCRdb's copy has only in-frame clones and leaves some out. The sample carries 300,000 to 450,000 clones, just over 90% recorded once. The sample here was peripheral blood, taken after recovery from COVID-19. These receptors originate from a human donor who had recovered from COVID-19.

V gene TRBV25-1 combines with J gene TRBJ2-5, with 9 bases lining up with TRBD1. V shed 6 bases and J 5 bases; nucleotides not matched to a gene: 10. CDR3 length equals 15 residues. The germline CDR1 and CDR2 sequences are MGHDK and SYGVNS. CDR3 residues: CASSNARDRVETQYF. In DNA, the CDR3 is TGTGCCAGCAGCAACGCCCGGGACAGGGTTGAGACCCAGTACTTC.

V usage is TRBV15 and J usage is TRBJ2-5, with 7 bases that match TRBD1. Trimming at V came to 0 bases and at J to 0 bases, leaving 13 bases not matched to a gene. The V gene's germline CDR1 is LNHNV and CDR2 YYDKDF (reference sequence). CDR3 length equals 19 residues. This chain's CDR3 is CATSRDGPWDSGYQETQYF. The CDR3 DNA is TGTGCCACCAGCAGAGATGGGCCGTGGGACAGTGGGTACCAAGAGACCCAGTACTTC.

V and J are TRBV18 and TRBJ2-7; D may match TRBD1 or TRBD2 (5 bases each). The germline V gene encodes CDR1 KGHSH and CDR2 LQKENI. The CDR3 is 14 amino acids. V was cut by 3 bases and J by 7 bases, with 16 bases left in between. The DNA of the CDR3 is TGTGCCAGCTCACCGCCCGGGGCTACCAGGGAGCAGTACTTC. Encoded protein: CASSPPGATREQYF. The entire variable domain, with the rest obtained from reference TRBV18 and TRBJ2-7, is as follows: NAGVMQNPRHLVRRRGQEARLRCSPMKGHSHVYWYRQLPEEGLKFMVYLQKENIIDESGMPKERFSAEFPKEGPSILRIQQVVRGDSAAYFCASSPPGATREQYFGPGTRLTVT.

The genes are TRBV7-9 and TRBJ2-7; the D is unclear. There are 14 residues in the CDR3. Germline V gene sequence: CDR1 SEHNR, CDR2 FQNEAQ (reference sequence). V dropped 1 base and J dropped 0 bases, with 7 bases sitting between them. The chain's CDR3 is CASSLGRYSYEQYF. The CDR3 DNA sequence: TGTGCCAGCAGCTTAGGTCGGTACTCCTACGAGCAGTACTTC.

The gene calls are TRBV6-1 and TRBJ2-7, with 10 bases that match TRBD1. Germline V lookup: CDR1 MNHNS, CDR2 SASEGT. The CDR3 has 14 amino acids. Trimming cost V 6 bases and J 2 bases; bases outside gene matches: 4. The CDR3 reads CASSRDRGAYEQYF. The CDR3 nucleotides are TGTGCCAGCAGCCGGGACAGGGGAGCCTACGAGCAGTACTTC.

This rearrangement joins TRBV3-1 (or the pseudogene TRBV3-2) to TRBJ1-3; no firm D call. V was trimmed by 1 base and J by 4 bases, leaving 2 bases between them. Germline V gene lookup returns CDR1 LGHDT and CDR2 YNNKEL (reference sequence). This CDR3 spans 12 amino acids. Written as DNA, the CDR3 is TGTGCCAGCAGCCAAGCGGGAAACACCATATATTTT. This translates into CASSQAGNTIYF.

CDR3 in DNA: TGTGCCACCAGCAGAGATACGGGTGGCGCAGGGGGAGGAAACACCATATATTTT. Protein sequence: CATSRDTGGAGGGNTIYF. The J gene is TRBJ1-3, the V gene TRBV15; 7 bases are shared with TRBD1. This CDR3 has 18 residues. In germline, CDR1 is LNHNV, CDR2 YYDKDF (reference sequence). The junction had 12 bases not matched to a gene; V was cut back by 0 bases and J by 4 bases.

CDR3 protein: CASSYSSAGIEAFF. The CDR3 nucleotides are TGTGCCAGCAGTTACTCGTCCGCGGGGATTGAAGCTTTCTTT. The chain couples TRBV6-5 to TRBJ1-1; no clear D gene. The CDR3 has 14 residues. With 0 bases removed from V and 7 bases from J, the gap between germline ends came to 12 bases. CDR1 and CDR2 (germline): MNHEY, SVGAGI.

The chain is built from TRBV11-2 and TRBJ1-1, with D tentatively TRBD1 (5 bases). Germline CDR1 is SGHAT and CDR2 is FQNNGV. V dropped 3 bases and J dropped 3 bases, with 8 bases sitting between them. The CDR3 loop spans 13 amino acids. The CDR3 DNA reads as TGTGCCAGCAGCTTTGACAGTTACACTGAAGCTTTCTTT. Residues: CASSFDSYTEAFF.

This chain connects TRBV5-5 to TRBJ1-1; D perhaps matches TRBD1 (6 bases). This CDR3 is 15 amino acids long. Germline CDR1 SGHKS, CDR2 YYEKEE (reference sequence). The V end lost 4 bases, the J end lost 0 bases, and 13 bases lay between the germline ends. The CDR3 DNA sequence: TGTGCCAGCAGCCGGGGGCGGGCGGTGAACACTGAAGCTTTCTTT. It codes for CASSRGRAVNTEAFF. Looking up the rest from reference TRBV5-5 and TRBJ1-1 gives the full variable domain: DAGVTQSPTHLIKTRGQQVTLRCSPISGHKSVSWYQQVLGQGPQFIFQYYEKEERGRGNFPDRFSARQFPNYSSELNVNALLLGDSALYLCASSRGRAVNTEAFFGQGTRLTVV.

This chain links TRBV4-1 with TRBJ2-5; D is possibly TRBD2 (5 bases). With 7 bases removed from V and 3 bases from J, the gap between germline ends came to 21 bases. CDR1 MGHRA and CDR2 YSYEKL come from the germline V gene. This CDR3 is built from 16 residues. As DNA, the CDR3 is TGCGCCAGCAACCCAGCCGAGGACTCAAAAGAAGAGACCCAGTACTTC. The encoded protein is CASNPAEDSKEETQYF.

The J gene is TRBJ2-7, the V gene TRBV18; D is ambiguous. The CDR3 spans 16 residues. Germline values: CDR1 KGHSH, CDR2 LQKENI. Trimming stripped 4 bases from V and 4 bases from J, with 20 bases between. The CDR3 here is CASSLAGPYLGYEQYF. CDR3 nucleotide sequence: TGTGCCAGCTCACTTGCCGGACCTTACCTAGGTTACGAGCAGTACTTC. Full variable domain (missing parts from reference TRBV18 and TRBJ2-7): NAGVMQNPRHLVRRRGQEARLRCSPMKGHSHVYWYRQLPEEGLKFMVYLQKENIIDESGMPKERFSAEFPKEGPSILRIQQVVRGDSAAYFCASSLAGPYLGYEQYFGPGTRLTVT.

The rearrangement links TRBV9 to TRBJ2-1; D is ambiguous. Trimming cost V 4 bases and J 0 bases, with 8 bases left between them. The CDR3 contains 14 residues. CDR1 and CDR2 from the germline V gene are SGDLS and YYNGEE. The CDR3 DNA follows: TGTGCCAGCAGCCCCCAGAACTCCTACAATGAGCAGTTCTTC. Its translation: CASSPQNSYNEQFF.